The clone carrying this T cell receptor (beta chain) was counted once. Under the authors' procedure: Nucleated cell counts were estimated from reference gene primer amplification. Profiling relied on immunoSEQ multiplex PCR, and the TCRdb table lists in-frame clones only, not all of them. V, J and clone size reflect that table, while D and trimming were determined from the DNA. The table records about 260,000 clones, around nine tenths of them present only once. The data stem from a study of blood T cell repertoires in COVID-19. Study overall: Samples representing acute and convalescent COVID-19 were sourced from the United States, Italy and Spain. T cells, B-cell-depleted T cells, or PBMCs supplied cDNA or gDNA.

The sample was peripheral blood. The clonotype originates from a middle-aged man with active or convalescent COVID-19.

In DNA, the CDR3 is TGCAGCGCCCTCGGGACAGCGGACACTGAAGCTTTCTTT. It codes for CSALGTADTEAFF. The V gene is TRBV29-1, the J gene TRBJ1-1; TRBD1 matches 7 bases. Looked up from germline, CDR1 is SQVTM and CDR2 is ANQGSEA. J lost 3 bases, V lost 7 bases, and 8 bases had no gene match. The CDR3 contains 13 residues.